The T cell receptor beta chain under discussion was sequenced for a study of shared clonotypes between healthy human individuals. Sequencing used immunoSEQ multiplex PCR; TCRdb keeps in-frame clones, though not all of them. In the table there are 2 million or so clones, less than 95% of which are singletons. The germline CDR1 and CDR2 sequences are SGHNT and YYREEE (reference sequence). V was shortened by 1 base and J by 5 bases, with 9 bases between the two germline ends. The CDR3 spans 13 residues. The naive CD8 subset, CD45RO-negative cells positively selected for CCR7, excluded terminally differentiated effector memory CD45RA+ cells.

The source of this sequence is a young man in good health. The sample consisted of naive CD8+ T cells sorted from blood. V is TRBV5-4 and J is TRBJ2-5, with D tentatively TRBD1 (5 bases). CDR3 DNA sequence: TGTGCCAGCAGCTTGAAGGGGTACGAGACCCAGTACTTC. As protein: CASSLKGYETQYF. The variable domain in full, with the rest retrieved from reference TRBV5-4 and TRBJ2-5, is ETGVTQSPTHLIKTRGQQVTLRCSSQSGHNTVSWYQQALGQGPQFIFQYYREEENGRGNFPPRFSGLQFPNYSSELNVNALELDDSALYLCASSLKGYETQYFGPGTRLLVL.